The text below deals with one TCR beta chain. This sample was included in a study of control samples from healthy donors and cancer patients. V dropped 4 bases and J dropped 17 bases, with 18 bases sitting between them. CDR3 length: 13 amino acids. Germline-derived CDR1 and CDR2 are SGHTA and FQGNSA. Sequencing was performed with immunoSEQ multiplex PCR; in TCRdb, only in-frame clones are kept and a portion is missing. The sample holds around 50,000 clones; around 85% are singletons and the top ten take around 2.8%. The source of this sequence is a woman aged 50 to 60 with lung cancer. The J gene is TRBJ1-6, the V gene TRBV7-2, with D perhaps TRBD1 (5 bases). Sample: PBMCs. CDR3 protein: CASSSRAAGGVHF. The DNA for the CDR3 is TGTGCCAGCAGCTCCAGGGCCGCAGGCGGTGTCCACTTT. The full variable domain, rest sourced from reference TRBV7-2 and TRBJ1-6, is GAGVSQSPSNKVTEKGKDVELRCDPISGHTALYWYRQSLGQGLEFLIYFQGNSAPDKSGLPSDRFSAERTGGSVSTLTIQRTQQEDSAVYLCASSSRAAGGVHFGNGTRLTVT.